This is a list of T cell receptor beta chains from one sample in a study of OX40 agonist ivuxolimab in advanced cancers. Sequencing was performed with immunoSEQ multiplex PCR; in TCRdb, only in-frame clones are kept and a portion is missing. The table has 77,000 or so clones, roughly 92% seen once. This specimen consisted of CD4+ or CD8+ T cells sorted from blood, obtained in a trial of the OX40 agonist ivuxolimab. The receptors derive from an adult with an advanced solid tumor such as melanoma, head and neck, liver or kidney cancer. The CDR3 runs from the conserved cysteine through the conserved F or W. The D gene is left open where the match is weak. Size tells how often a clone was seen (once, few, many) or the class of an expanded clone, and some rows leave it out.

CASSPFRVDRGNTIYF TGTGCCAGCAGCCCCTTCAGAGTGGACAGGGGGAACACCATATATTTT . TRBD1 TRBJ1-3 16 TRBV14
CASSVGQSNRDTQYF TGTGCCAGCAGCGTAGGACAGTCTAACCGGGATACGCAGTATTTT . . TRBJ2-3 15 TRBV9
CASSLALTTYYEQYF TGTGCCAGCAGCTTGGCCCTCACAACCTACTACGAGCAGTACTTC . . TRBJ2-7 15 TRBV5-5
CASSPGGQGHGYTF TGTGCCAGCAGCCCGGGGGGGCAGGGACATGGCTACACCTTC . . TRBJ1-2 14 TRBV5-6
CASSQLTGTSIYEQYF TGTGCCAGCAGCCAGCTGACAGGGACCTCGATCTACGAGCAGTACTTC . TRBD1 TRBJ2-7 16 TRBV4-2
CATSRDRLAGDQETQYF TGTGCCACCAGCAGAGATCGACTAGCGGGGGACCAAGAGACCCAGTACTTC . TRBD2 TRBJ2-5 17 TRBV15
CASSDSHTGGNEQFF TGTGCCAGCAGTGACTCTCATACAGGGGGCAATGAGCAGTTCTTC . TRBD1 TRBJ2-1 15 TRBV6-4
CASSVWGGSEVYYEQYF TGTGCCAGCAGTGTCTGGGGCGGGTCCGAGGTCTACTACGAGCAGTACTTC . . TRBJ2-7 17 TRBV2
CASSLAPWSETQYF TGCGCCAGCAGCCTAGCCCCCTGGAGCGAGACCCAGTACTTC . . TRBJ2-5 14 TRBV4-3
CASSPLLEGDSPLHF TGTGCCAGCAGCCCCTTACTCGAAGGCGACTCACCCCTCCACTTT . . TRBJ1-6 15 TRBV4-2
CASSPSPQVHSGNTIYF TGCGCCAGCAGCCCCTCGCCCCAGGTACACTCTGGAAACACCATATATTTT . . TRBJ1-3 17 TRBV4-3
CASSLLMETQYF TGTGCCAGCAGTTTGTTAATGGAGACCCAGTACTTC . . TRBJ2-5 12 TRBV6-6
CASSSLEVGEYYGYTF TGTGCCAGCAGTTCCCTAGAGGTGGGGGAATACTATGGCTACACCTTC . . TRBJ1-2 16 TRBV6-6
CASSLRRGTDTQYF TGTGCCAGCAGTTTACGACGGGGCACAGATACGCAGTATTTT . . TRBJ2-3 14 TRBV27
CASSSLAGARETQYF TGTGCCAGCAGTTCACTAGCGGGGGCCAGGGAGACCCAGTACTTC . TRBD2 TRBJ2-5 15 TRBV27
CAVGGRPGTVPYEQYF TGTGCCGTCGGGGGCCGGCCCGGGACAGTACCCTACGAGCAGTACTTC . . TRBJ2-7 16 TRBV27
CASSEGPYLHEQYF TGTGCCAGCAGTGAAGGCCCATACCTCCACGAGCAGTACTTC . . TRBJ2-7 14 TRBV2
CASSVGGALSNQPQHF TGTGCCAGCAGTGTTGGGGGGGCTCTTAGCAATCAGCCCCAGCATTTT . . TRBJ1-5 16 TRBV6-1
CASSLTSEGTGELFF TGCGCCAGCAGCCTGACTAGCGAGGGCACCGGGGAGCTGTTTTTT . TRBD2 TRBJ2-2 15 TRBV5-1
CASSQGTAPHSPLHF TGCGCCAGCAGCCAGGGGACAGCCCCCCATTCACCCCTCCACTTT few TRBD1 TRBJ1-6 15 TRBV4-3
CASSRGNQPQHF TGTGCCAGCAGCAGGGGAAATCAGCCCCAGCATTTT . . TRBJ1-5 12 TRBV9
CASSYSPPGANVLTF TGTGCCAGCAGTTACTCGCCCCCAGGGGCCAACGTCCTGACTTTC . . TRBJ2-6 15 TRBV6-5
CASSQTGGVSYGYTF TGCGCCAGCAGCCAAACAGGGGGCGTTTCGTATGGCTACACCTTC . TRBD1 TRBJ1-2 15 TRBV4-1
CATSSPRDRVNEQYF TGTGCCACCAGCAGTCCCCGAGACAGGGTTAACGAGCAGTACTTC . TRBD1 TRBJ2-7 15 TRBV15
CASSLALAGVGETQYF TGTGCCAGCAGCTTAGCACTGGCCGGGGTAGGTGAGACCCAGTACTTC . . TRBJ2-5 16 TRBV7-2
CASSTGTGPGNTIYF TGTGCCAGCAGCACTGGGACAGGCCCTGGAAACACCATATATTTT . TRBD1 TRBJ1-3 15 TRBV9
CAISEGEEAFF TGTGCCATCAGTGAGGGGGAAGAAGCTTTCTTT . . TRBJ1-1 11 TRBV10-3
CASSPQRLSYEQYF TGTGCCAGCAGTCCGCAGAGGTTATCCTACGAGCAGTACTTC . . TRBJ2-7 14 TRBV6-4
CASSIWTSGTDTQYF TGTGCCAGTAGTATCTGGACTAGCGGCACAGATACGCAGTATTTT . TRBD2 TRBJ2-3 15 TRBV19
CASSPTGTGTEAFF TGTGCCAGCAGCCCGACAGGGACTGGCACTGAAGCTTTCTTT . TRBD1 TRBJ1-1 14 TRBV5-6
CASSPTGTANYGYTF TGTGCCAGTAGTCCCACCGGGACAGCGAACTATGGCTACACCTTC . TRBD1 TRBJ1-2 15 TRBV19
CASSYSGASYNEQFF TGTGCCAGCAGTTACTCGGGGGCCTCCTACAATGAGCAGTTCTTC . . TRBJ2-1 15 TRBV6-5
CASSIAISYEQYF TGTGCCAGTAGTATAGCCATCTCCTACGAGCAGTACTTC . . TRBJ2-7 13 TRBV19
CASSRPGHQPQHF TGTGCCAGCAGTCGCCCAGGGCATCAGCCCCAGCATTTT . . TRBJ1-5 13 TRBV6-6
CASSFFLGGWDNSPLHF TGTGCCAGCAGCTTTTTTTTGGGAGGATGGGATAATTCACCCCTCCACTTT . . TRBJ1-6 17 TRBV7-2
CASSLVGGVSYEQYF TGTGCCAGCAGCTTAGTAGGGGGGGTCTCCTACGAGCAGTACTTC . . TRBJ2-7 15 TRBV11-1
CASSIYLGYEQYF TGTGCCAGTAGTATTTATCTGGGTTACGAGCAGTACTTC . . TRBJ2-7 13 TRBV19
CASSQWRGPYEQYF TGTGCCAGCAGCCAGTGGCGGGGGCCCTACGAGCAGTACTTC . . TRBJ2-7 14 TRBV14
CASSGLYPYEQYF TGTGCCAGCAGCGGCCTCTATCCGTACGAGCAGTACTTC once . TRBJ2-7 13 TRBV9
CASSFSGGGYEQYF TGTGCCAGCAGTTTCTCCGGGGGGGGCTACGAGCAGTACTTC . TRBD2 TRBJ2-7 14 TRBV27
CASSLVGGVLYEQYF TGTGCCAGCAGCCTCGTAGGGGGGGTTTTGTACGAGCAGTACTTC . . TRBJ2-7 15 TRBV7-2
CASSLVGHLEAFF TGTGCCAGCAGCTTAGTGGGACACCTTGAAGCTTTCTTT once . TRBJ1-1 13 TRBV5-4
CASSQDLGFWETQYF TGTGCCAGCAGCCAAGATTTGGGGTTTTGGGAGACCCAGTACTTC . . TRBJ2-5 15 TRBV14
CASSVVSSYNEQFF TGTGCCAGCAGCGTAGTGAGCTCCTACAATGAGCAGTTCTTC once . TRBJ2-1 14 TRBV9
CASSELWPGQNTGELFF TGCGCCAGCAGTGAGTTGTGGCCGGGACAGAACACCGGGGAGCTGTTTTTT . . TRBJ2-2 17 TRBV10-1
CASSPTLSAHGYTF TGTGCCAGCAGCCCAACTCTCTCAGCGCATGGCTACACCTTC . . TRBJ1-2 14 TRBV7-9
CASSLDFGQGWHEQFF TGTGCCAGCAGCTTAGATTTTGGGCAGGGGTGGCATGAGCAGTTCTTC . . TRBJ2-1 16 TRBV11-3
CASSLLVDYGYTF TGTGCCAGCAGCTTACTGGTGGACTATGGCTACACCTTC . . TRBJ1-2 13 TRBV7-9
CASSLNPGTSGGTDTQYF TGTGCCAGCAGCCTTAATCCCGGGACTAGCGGGGGCACAGATACGCAGTATTTT . TRBD2 TRBJ2-3 18 TRBV9
CASSPNGAEAFF TGTGCCAGCAGCCCGAACGGCGCTGAAGCTTTCTTT . . TRBJ1-1 12 TRBV7-9
CATSRVQGVSYEQYF TGTGCCACCAGCAGAGTACAGGGTGTCTCCTACGAGCAGTACTTC . . TRBJ2-7 15 TRBV15